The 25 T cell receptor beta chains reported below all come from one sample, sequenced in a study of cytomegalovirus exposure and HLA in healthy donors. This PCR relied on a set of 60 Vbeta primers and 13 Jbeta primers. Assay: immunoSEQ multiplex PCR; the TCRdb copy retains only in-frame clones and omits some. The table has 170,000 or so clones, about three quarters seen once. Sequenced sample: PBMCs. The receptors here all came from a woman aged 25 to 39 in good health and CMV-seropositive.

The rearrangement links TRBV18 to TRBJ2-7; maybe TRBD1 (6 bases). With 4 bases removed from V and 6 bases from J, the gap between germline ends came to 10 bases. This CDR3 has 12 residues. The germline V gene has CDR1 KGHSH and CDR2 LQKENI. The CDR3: CASSLTGSEQYF. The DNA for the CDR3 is TGTGCCAGCTCACTAACAGGGAGCGAGCAGTACTTC.

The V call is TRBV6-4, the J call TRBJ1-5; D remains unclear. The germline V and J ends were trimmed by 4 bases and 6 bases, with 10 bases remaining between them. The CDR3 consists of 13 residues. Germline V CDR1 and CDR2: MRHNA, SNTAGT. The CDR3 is CASSAEEAQPQHF. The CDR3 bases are TGTGCCAGCAGTGCCGAGGAGGCTCAGCCCCAGCATTTT.

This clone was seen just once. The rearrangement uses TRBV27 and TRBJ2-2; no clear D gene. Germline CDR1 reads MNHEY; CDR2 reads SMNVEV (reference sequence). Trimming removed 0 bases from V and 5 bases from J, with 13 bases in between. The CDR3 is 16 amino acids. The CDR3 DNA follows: TGTGCCAGCAGTTTATCTTCTCTAGTCCTTACCGGGGAGCTGTTTTTT. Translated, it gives CASSLSSLVLTGELFF.

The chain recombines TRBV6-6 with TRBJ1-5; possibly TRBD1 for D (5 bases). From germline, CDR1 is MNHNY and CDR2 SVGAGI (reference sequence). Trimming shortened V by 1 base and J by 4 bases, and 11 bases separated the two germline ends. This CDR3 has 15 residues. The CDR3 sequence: CASSYYETVNQPQHF. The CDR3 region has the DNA TGTGCCAGCAGTTACTATGAGACAGTAAATCAGCCCCAGCATTTT.

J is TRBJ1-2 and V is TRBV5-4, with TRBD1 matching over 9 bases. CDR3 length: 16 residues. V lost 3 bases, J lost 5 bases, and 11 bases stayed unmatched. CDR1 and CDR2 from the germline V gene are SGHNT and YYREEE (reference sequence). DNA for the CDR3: TGTGCCAGCAGCTCCTCCGGGGACAGGGCTACTTATGGCTACACCTTC. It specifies CASSSSGDRATYGYTF. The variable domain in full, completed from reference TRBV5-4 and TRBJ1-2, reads ETGVTQSPTHLIKTRGQQVTLRCSSQSGHNTVSWYQQALGQGPQFIFQYYREEENGRGNFPPRFSGLQFPNYSSELNVNALELDDSALYLCASSSSGDRATYGYTFGSGTRLTVV.

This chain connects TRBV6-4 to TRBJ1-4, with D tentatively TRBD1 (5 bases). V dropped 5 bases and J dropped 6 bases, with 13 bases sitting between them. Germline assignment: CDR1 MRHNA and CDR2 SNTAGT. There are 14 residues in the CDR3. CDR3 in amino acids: CASSLDAGYEKLFF. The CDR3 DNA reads TGTGCCAGCAGTTTAGACGCAGGGTATGAAAAACTGTTTTTT.

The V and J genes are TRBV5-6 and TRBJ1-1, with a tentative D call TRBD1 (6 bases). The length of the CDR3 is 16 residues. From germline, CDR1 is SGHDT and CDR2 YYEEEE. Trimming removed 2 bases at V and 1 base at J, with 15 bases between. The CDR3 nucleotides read TGTGCCAGCAGCTTTGGTACGGGACATGCGAACACTGAAGCTTTCTTT. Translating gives CASSFGTGHANTEAFF.

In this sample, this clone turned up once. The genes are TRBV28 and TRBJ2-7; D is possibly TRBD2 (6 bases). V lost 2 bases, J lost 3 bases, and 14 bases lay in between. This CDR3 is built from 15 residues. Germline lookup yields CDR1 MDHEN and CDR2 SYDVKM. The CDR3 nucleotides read TGTGCCAGCAGTTTACCCCCCGGGAGCGTCTACGAGCAGTACTTC. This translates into CASSLPPGSVYEQYF.

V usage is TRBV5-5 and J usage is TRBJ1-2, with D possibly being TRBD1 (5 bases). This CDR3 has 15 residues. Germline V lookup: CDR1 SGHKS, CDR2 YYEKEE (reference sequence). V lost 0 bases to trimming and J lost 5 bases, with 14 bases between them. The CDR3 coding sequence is TGTGCCAGCAGCTTGGCCGTGGGGGACTGGTATGGCTACACCTTC. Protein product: CASSLAVGDWYGYTF. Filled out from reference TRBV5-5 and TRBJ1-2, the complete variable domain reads DAGVTQSPTHLIKTRGQQVTLRCSPISGHKSVSWYQQVLGQGPQFIFQYYEKEERGRGNFPDRFSARQFPNYSSELNVNALLLGDSALYLCASSLAVGDWYGYTFGSGTRLTVV.

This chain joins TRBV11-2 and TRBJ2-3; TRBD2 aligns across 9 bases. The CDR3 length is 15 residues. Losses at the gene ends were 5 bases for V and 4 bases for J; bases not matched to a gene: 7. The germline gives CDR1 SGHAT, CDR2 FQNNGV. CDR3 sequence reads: CASSAGLAPSDTQYF. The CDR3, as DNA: TGTGCCAGCAGCGCGGGACTAGCTCCGTCAGATACGCAGTATTTT.

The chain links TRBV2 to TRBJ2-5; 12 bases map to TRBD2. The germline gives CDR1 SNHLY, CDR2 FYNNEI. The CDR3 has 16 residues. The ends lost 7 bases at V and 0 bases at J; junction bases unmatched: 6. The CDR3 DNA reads TGTGCCAGCACTAGAGGACTAGCGGGGAACCAAGAGACCCAGTACTTC. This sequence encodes CASTRGLAGNQETQYF.

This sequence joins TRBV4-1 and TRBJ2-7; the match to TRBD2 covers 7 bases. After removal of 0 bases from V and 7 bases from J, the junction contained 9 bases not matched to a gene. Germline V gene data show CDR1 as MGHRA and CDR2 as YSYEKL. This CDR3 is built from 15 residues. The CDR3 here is CASSQDRGGSGEQYF. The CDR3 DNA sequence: TGCGCCAGCAGCCAAGACCGGGGCGGGAGCGGGGAGCAGTACTTC.

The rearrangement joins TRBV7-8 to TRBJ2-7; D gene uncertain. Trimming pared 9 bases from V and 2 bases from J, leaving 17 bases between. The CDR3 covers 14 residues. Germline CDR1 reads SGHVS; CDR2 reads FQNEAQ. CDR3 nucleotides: TGTGCCAGTAGCCCGCCACAACAAACCTACGAGCAGTACTTC. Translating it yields CASSPPQQTYEQYF.

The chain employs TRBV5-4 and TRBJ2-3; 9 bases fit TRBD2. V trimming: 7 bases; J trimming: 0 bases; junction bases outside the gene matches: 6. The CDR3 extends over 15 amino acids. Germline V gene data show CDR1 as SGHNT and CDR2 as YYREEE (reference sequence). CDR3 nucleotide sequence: TGTGCCAGCGGTTTAACTAGCGGGAGCACAGATACGCAGTATTTT. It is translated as CASGLTSGSTDTQYF.

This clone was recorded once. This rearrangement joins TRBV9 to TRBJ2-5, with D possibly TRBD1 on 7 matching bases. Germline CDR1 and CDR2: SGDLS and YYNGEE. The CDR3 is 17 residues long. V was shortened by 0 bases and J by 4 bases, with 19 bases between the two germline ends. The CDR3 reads CASSVGGAQGSLETQYF. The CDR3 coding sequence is TGTGCCAGCAGCGTAGGGGGGGCACAGGGGTCTTTAGAGACCCAGTACTTC.

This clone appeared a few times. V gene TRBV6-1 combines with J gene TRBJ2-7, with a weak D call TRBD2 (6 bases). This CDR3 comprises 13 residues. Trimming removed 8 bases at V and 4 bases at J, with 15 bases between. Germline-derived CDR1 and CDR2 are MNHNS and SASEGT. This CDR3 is CASQRRGVYEQYF. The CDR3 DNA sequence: TGTGCCAGCCAGAGGAGGGGAGTTTACGAGCAGTACTTC.

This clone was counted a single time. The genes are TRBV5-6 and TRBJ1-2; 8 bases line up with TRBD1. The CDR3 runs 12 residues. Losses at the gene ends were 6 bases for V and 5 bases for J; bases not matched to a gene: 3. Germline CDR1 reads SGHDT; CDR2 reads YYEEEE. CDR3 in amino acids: CASIRTGYGYTF. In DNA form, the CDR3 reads TGTGCCAGCATCCGGACAGGGTATGGCTACACCTTC.

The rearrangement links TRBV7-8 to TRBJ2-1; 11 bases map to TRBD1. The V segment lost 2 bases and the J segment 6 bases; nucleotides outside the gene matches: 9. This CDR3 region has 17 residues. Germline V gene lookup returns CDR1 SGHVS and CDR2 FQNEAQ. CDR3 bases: TGTGCCAGCAGCTTACTCGCCGGGACAGGGGGTATCAATGAGCAGTTCTTC. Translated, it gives CASSLLAGTGGINEQFF.

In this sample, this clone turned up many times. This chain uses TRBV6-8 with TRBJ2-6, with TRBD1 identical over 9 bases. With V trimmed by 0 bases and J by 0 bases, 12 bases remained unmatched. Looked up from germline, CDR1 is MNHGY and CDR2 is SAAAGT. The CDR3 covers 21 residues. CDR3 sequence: CASSYSIRDRAPFSGANVLTF. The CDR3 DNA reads TGTGCCAGCAGTTACTCGATAAGGGACAGGGCTCCTTTCTCTGGGGCCAACGTCCTGACTTTC.

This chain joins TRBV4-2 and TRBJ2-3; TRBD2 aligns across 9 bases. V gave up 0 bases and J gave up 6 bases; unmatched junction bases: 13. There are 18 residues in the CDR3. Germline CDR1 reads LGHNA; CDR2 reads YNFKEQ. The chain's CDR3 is CASSQDVPGGRATDTQYF. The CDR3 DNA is TGTGCCAGCAGCCAAGACGTTCCGGGCGGGAGGGCCACGGATACGCAGTATTTT.

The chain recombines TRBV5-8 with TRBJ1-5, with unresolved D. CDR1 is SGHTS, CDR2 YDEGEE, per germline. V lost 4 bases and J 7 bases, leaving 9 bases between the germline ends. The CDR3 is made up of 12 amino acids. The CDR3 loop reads CASSRTWQPQHF. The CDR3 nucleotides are TGTGCCAGCAGCCGAACATGGCAGCCCCAGCATTTT.

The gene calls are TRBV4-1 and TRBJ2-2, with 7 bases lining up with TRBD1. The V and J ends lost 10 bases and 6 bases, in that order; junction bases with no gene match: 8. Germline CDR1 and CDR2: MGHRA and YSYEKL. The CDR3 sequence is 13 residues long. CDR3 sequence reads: CAIPGQKAGELFF. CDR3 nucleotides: TGCGCCATCCCGGGACAGAAAGCCGGGGAGCTGTTTTTT.

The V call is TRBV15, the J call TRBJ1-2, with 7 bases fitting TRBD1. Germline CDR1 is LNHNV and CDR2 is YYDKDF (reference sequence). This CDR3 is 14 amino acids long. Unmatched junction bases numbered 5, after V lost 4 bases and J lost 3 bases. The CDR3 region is CATSKRGRDYGYTF. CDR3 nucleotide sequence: TGTGCCACCAGCAAGAGGGGGCGGGACTATGGCTACACCTTC.

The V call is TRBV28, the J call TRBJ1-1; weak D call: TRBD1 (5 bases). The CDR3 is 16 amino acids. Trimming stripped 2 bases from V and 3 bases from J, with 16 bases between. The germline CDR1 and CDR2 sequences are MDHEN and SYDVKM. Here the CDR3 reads CASSLGAVGFDTEAFF. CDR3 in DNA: TGTGCCAGCAGTTTAGGGGCAGTTGGGTTCGACACTGAAGCTTTCTTT.

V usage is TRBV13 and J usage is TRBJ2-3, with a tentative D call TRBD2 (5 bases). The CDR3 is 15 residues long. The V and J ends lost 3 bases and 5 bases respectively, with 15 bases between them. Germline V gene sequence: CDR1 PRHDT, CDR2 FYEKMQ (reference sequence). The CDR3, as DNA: TGTGCCAGCAGCTTTAGAGGGCGCTTGGGAGATACGCAGTATTTT. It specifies CASSFRGRLGDTQYF.